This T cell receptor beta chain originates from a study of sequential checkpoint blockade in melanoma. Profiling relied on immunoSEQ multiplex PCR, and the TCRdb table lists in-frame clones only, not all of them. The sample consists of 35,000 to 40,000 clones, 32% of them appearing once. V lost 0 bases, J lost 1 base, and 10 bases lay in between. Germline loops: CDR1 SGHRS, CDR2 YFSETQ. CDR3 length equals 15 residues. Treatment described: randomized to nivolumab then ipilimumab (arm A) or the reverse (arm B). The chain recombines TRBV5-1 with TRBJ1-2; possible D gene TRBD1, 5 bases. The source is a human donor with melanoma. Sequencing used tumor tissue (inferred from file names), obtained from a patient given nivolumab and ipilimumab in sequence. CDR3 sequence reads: CASSLATGGNYGYTF. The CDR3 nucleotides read TGCGCCAGCAGCTTGGCCACAGGAGGTAACTATGGCTACACCTTC.